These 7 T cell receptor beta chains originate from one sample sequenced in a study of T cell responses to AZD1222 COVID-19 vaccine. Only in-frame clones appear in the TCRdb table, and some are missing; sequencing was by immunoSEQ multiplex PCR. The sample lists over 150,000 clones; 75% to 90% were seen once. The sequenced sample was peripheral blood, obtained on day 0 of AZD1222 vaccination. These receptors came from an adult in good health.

The CDR3 DNA reads TGCGCCAGCAGCCGGAACAGGGGATCCTATGGCTACACCTTC. As protein: CASSRNRGSYGYTF. The chain recombines TRBV10-2 with TRBJ1-2; the match to TRBD1 covers 7 bases. The CDR3 loop spans 14 amino acids. V lost 6 bases and J lost 4; bases outside the gene matches: 8. Germline loops: CDR1 WSHSY, CDR2 SAAADI.

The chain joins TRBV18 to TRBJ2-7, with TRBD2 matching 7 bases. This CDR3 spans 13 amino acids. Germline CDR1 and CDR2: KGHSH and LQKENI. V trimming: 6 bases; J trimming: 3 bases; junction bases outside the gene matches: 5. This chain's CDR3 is CASSLSGGYEQYF. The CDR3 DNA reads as TGTGCCAGCTCTCTATCGGGGGGCTACGAGCAGTACTTC.

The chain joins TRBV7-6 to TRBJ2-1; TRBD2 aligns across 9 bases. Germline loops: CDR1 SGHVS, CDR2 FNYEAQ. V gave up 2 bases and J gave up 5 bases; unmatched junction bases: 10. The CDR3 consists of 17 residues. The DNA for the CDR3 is TGTGCCAGCAGCTTAAAGCCGGGACTAGCAACACACAATGAGCAGTTCTTC. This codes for CASSLKPGLATHNEQFF.

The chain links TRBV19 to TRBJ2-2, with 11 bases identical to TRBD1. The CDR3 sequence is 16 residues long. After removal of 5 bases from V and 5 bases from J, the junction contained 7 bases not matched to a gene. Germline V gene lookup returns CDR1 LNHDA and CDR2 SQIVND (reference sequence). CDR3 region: CASSGGQGAGTGELFF. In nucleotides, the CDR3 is TGTGCCAGTAGTGGCGGACAGGGGGCGGGGACCGGGGAGCTGTTTTTT. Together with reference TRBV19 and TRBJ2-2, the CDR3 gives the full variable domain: DGGITQSPKYLFRKEGQNVTLSCEQNLNHDAMYWYRQDPGQGLRLIYYSQIVNDFQKGDIAEGYSVSREKKESFPLTVTSAQKNPTAFYLCASSGGQGAGTGELFFGEGSRLTVL.

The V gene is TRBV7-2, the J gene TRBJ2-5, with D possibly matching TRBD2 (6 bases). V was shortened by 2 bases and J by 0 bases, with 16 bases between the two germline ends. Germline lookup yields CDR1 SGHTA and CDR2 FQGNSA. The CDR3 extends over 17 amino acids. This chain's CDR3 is CASSLWPGGAYQETQYF. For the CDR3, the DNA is TGTGCCAGCAGCTTATGGCCTGGCGGGGCGTACCAAGAGACCCAGTACTTC.

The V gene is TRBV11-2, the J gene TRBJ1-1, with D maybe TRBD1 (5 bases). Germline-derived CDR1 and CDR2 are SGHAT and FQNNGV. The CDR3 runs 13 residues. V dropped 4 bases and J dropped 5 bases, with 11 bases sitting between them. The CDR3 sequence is CASSWSGGTEAFF. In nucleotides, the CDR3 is TGTGCCAGCAGCTGGAGTGGGGGAACTGAAGCTTTCTTT. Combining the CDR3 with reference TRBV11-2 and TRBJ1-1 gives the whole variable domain EAGVAQSPRYKIIEKRQSVAFWCNPISGHATLYWYQQILGQGPKLLIQFQNNGVVDDSQLPKDRFSAERLKGVDSTLKIQPAKLEDSAVYLCASSWSGGTEAFFGQGTRLTVV.

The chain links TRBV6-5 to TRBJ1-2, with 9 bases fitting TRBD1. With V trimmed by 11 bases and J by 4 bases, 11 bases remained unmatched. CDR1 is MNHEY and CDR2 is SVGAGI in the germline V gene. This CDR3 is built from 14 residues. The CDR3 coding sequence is TGTGCCGTCGATACAGGGGGCCTTGCCTATGGCTACACCTTC. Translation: CAVDTGGLAYGYTF.